The rows below give T cell receptor beta chains drawn from one sample of a study of cytotoxic CD8 clonotypes in ibrutinib-treated CLL. TCRdb's table, derived via immunoSEQ multiplex PCR, lists solely in-frame clones and lacks some. Of 150,000 to 200,000 clones listed, roughly four fifths were seen once; the top ten hold about 4.6%. The starting material was PBMCs, obtained after 24 months of ibrutinib treatment. These receptors all stem from a human donor with chronic lymphocytic leukemia. CDR3s include the opening cysteine and the closing phenylalanine or tryptophan. Fields, in order: V gene, CDR3 protein.

V: TRBV10-3
CDR3: CATLEGTGFRYYGYTF

V: TRBV4-1
CDR3: CASSQGPLAGEQYF

V: TRBV7-2
CDR3: CASGKGTRGAAQYF

V: TRBV19
CDR3: CASSIGSDTNYEQYF

V: TRBV4-1
CDR3: CASSQDGNRVITEAFF

V: TRBV18
CDR3: CASSPSVAYEQYF

V: TRBV30
CDR3: CAWSIGKSYNSPLHF

V: TRBV7-2
CDR3: CASSYRGGGNEQFF

V: TRBV28
CDR3: CASSFYGTGVDSNQPQHF

V: TRBV5-1
CDR3: CASSHTSGIYEQYF

V: TRBV25-1
CDR3: CASSGGGGELFF

V: TRBV7-3
CDR3: CASSRYDSSNQPQHF

V: TRBV4-3
CDR3: CASSQGGRTGGLEQYF

V: TRBV19
CDR3: CASTQMWGDQPQHF

V: TRBV5-1
CDR3: CASSSSGRSTEAFF

V: TRBV6-5
CDR3: CASSYETLNTGELFF

V: TRBV5-5
CDR3: CASSLGQTYQPQHF

V: TRBV7-9
CDR3: CASEIEIGGDTEAFF

V: TRBV30
CDR3: CAWSKRSTDTQYF

V: TRBV7-2
CDR3: CASSRLAGGPKETQYF

V: TRBV6-1
CDR3: CASRTGPRDGYTF

V: TRBV11-2
CDR3: CASSLAGYEQYF

V: TRBV5-6
CDR3: CASSLLGDKDNQPQHF

V: TRBV28
CDR3: CASSFRTGDGNQPQHF

V: TRBV19
CDR3: CASSITTAYSNQPQHF